The entry below gives a single T cell receptor (beta chain) sequence along with its context. Its matching antigen is unknown. In the United States, treatment was given to all participants with HIV. The CDR3 consists of 16 residues. V was pared by 3 bases and J by 1 base, with 18 bases between. Germline V gives CDR1 GTSNPN, CDR2 SVGIG (reference sequence). This specimen belongs to a study of long-term antiretroviral therapy in people with HIV. Whole-study context: Collection of the earliest samples took place about a decade ahead of the 2015 immediate-ART recommendation.

The study's findings and limits: The study found narrower CDR3 length ranges in HIV repertoires than in controls. The study collected blood between about 2004 and 2017, possibly under older ART regimens.

immunoSEQ v3.0 was run at survey level. Sequencing used immunoSEQ multiplex PCR; TCRdb keeps in-frame clones, though not all of them. The table has roughly 40,000 clones, 94% seen once. This sequence originates from a man aged 30-40 years with HIV. V gene TRBV30 combines with J gene TRBJ1-1, with D possibly TRBD1 on 6 matching bases. The sequences come from unsorted PBMCs, collected around 9 years after starting antiretroviral therapy. The CDR3 region is CAWRPPAYRENTEAFF. CDR3 DNA: TGTGCCTGGAGGCCTCCCGCGTACAGGGAGAACACTGAAGCTTTCTTT.